The text below deals with one T cell receptor (beta chain). The antigen remains unidentified. The data belong to a study of Ad26.COV2.S vaccination and SARS-CoV-2 variants. Study-wide results and limits: TCR breadth and depth estimates may have understated total T cell responses. Spike-specific TCR breadth in vaccine recipients exceeded that seen in placebo recipients.

The V gene's germline CDR1 is MDHEN and CDR2 SYDVKM. The V end lost 6 bases, the J end lost 7 bases, and 10 bases lay between the germline ends. This CDR3 comprises 12 residues. Assay used: immunoSEQ multiplex PCR; TCRdb lists only in-frame clones, some missing. Counted here are around 94,000 clones, about three quarters occurring once; the ten biggest clones make up around a sixth. The source is a human donor who had recovered from COVID-19. The specimen comprised peripheral blood, sampled after recovery from COVID-19. The chain couples TRBV28 to TRBJ1-5; tentative D call: TRBD1 (5 bases). The DNA of the CDR3 is TGTGCCAGCAGCCCAGGGAACCAGCCCCAGCATTTT. Its protein is CASSPGNQPQHF.